Presented here are 26 T cell receptor beta chains from one specimen sequenced in a study of blood T cell repertoires in COVID-19. Libraries were prepared by immunoSEQ multiplex PCR; TCRdb keeps only in-frame clonotypes and omits some of them. Of fewer than 100,000 clones listed, 82% are singletons. The sequenced material came from peripheral blood. The receptors here all came from a human donor in a cohort sampled during active COVID-19.

The chain employs TRBV5-1 and TRBJ1-1, with D hard to call. Trimming removed 4 bases at V and 4 bases at J, with 11 bases between. The V gene's germline CDR1 is SGHRS and CDR2 YFSETQ. This CDR3 region has 13 residues. In nucleotides, the CDR3 is TGCGCCAGCAGCCAGGACTGGGGCACTGAAGCTTTCTTT. Translating it yields CASSQDWGTEAFF.

The chain carries TRBV9 and TRBJ2-7, with TRBD1 identical over 8 bases. This CDR3 has 17 residues. Germline V lookup: CDR1 SGDLS, CDR2 YYNGEE. V was pared by 2 bases and J by 4 bases, with 14 bases of the junction left unmatched. This chain's CDR3 is CASSVGSSGTGFYEQYF. Written as DNA, the CDR3 is TGTGCCAGCAGCGTTGGGTCGTCCGGGACAGGATTTTACGAGCAGTACTTC. Using reference TRBV9 and TRBJ2-7 for the parts outside the CDR3, the full variable domain is DSGVTQTPKHLITATGQRVTLRCSPRSGDLSVYWYQQSLDQGLQFLIQYYNGEERAKGNILERFSAQQFPDLHSELNLSSLELGDSALYFCASSVGSSGTGFYEQYFGPGTRLTVT.

The chain joins TRBV29-1 to TRBJ1-2; D gene ambiguous. The CDR3 covers 12 residues. The germline gives CDR1 SQVTM, CDR2 ANQGSEA. The ends were cut back, 3 bases at V and 5 bases at J, with 10 bases in the middle. CDR3 region: CSVELGGYGYTF. The CDR3 DNA sequence: TGCAGCGTTGAGCTGGGAGGGTATGGCTACACCTTC. Looking up the rest from reference TRBV29-1 and TRBJ1-2 gives the full variable domain: SAVISQKPSRDICQRGTSLTIQCQVDSQVTMMFWYRQQPGQSLTLIATANQGSEATYESGFVIDKFPISRPNLTFSTLTVSNMSPEDSSIYLCSVELGGYGYTFGSGTRLTVV.

This clone was seen more than once but under ten times. The chain carries TRBV9 and TRBJ1-2, with a weak D call TRBD1 (5 bases). This CDR3 region has 15 residues. Trimming removed 0 bases from V and 2 bases from J, with 11 bases in between. Germline V CDR1 and CDR2: SGDLS, YYNGEE. CDR3: CASSVDPGSNYGYTF. CDR3 in DNA: TGTGCCAGCAGCGTAGACCCAGGGTCCAACTATGGCTACACCTTC.

The chain couples TRBV7-8 to TRBJ1-6; unclear D gene. This CDR3 is built from 14 residues. V shed 3 bases and J shed 6 bases, with 9 bases lying between them. Germline CDR1 and CDR2: SGHVS and FQNEAQ. CDR3 region: CASSFRVSNSPLHF. Written as DNA, the CDR3 is TGTGCCAGCAGCTTCCGGGTCTCTAATTCACCCCTCCACTTT.

This chain links TRBV5-8 with TRBJ2-5; 7 positions match TRBD1. This CDR3 is 13 amino acids long. CDR1 is SGHTS, CDR2 YDEGEE, per germline. The V and J ends lost 4 bases and 7 bases, in that order; junction bases with no gene match: 7. CDR3 amino acids: CASSLWTGGTQYF. The CDR3 DNA sequence: TGTGCCAGCAGCCTCTGGACAGGCGGGACCCAGTACTTC.

The chain uses TRBV6-2 or TRBV6-3 and TRBJ2-3, with D uncertain. From germline, CDR1 is MNHEY and CDR2 SVGEGT. CDR3 length: 12 amino acids. Trimming left V 5 bases short and J 6 bases short, with 9 bases between. The CDR3 sequence: CASSNPRDTQYF. As DNA, the CDR3 is TGTGCCAGCAGTAACCCGAGGGATACGCAGTATTTT.

The V and J genes are TRBV5-1 and TRBJ1-1; TRBD1 is a possible D gene (5 bases). CDR3 size: 16 residues. Trimming removed 0 bases at V and 1 base at J, with 13 bases between. The germline V gene has CDR1 SGHRS and CDR2 YFSETQ. CDR3 bases: TGCGCCAGCAGCTTGGTGGCGGGGGGGACGAACACTGAAGCTTTCTTT. Residues: CASSLVAGGTNTEAFF.

In the case of this clone: This same CDR3 is encoded by further DNA sequences in the sample. The chain has TRBV9 and TRBJ1-1; D is possibly TRBD1 (6 bases). Trimming pared 2 bases from V and 0 bases from J, leaving 14 bases between. CDR1 and CDR2 from the germline V gene are SGDLS and YYNGEE. The CDR3 consists of 16 residues. CDR3 sequence (DNA): TGTGCCAGCAGCGTCGTAACAGGGCCCTTGAACACTGAAGCTTTCTTT. Translating it yields CASSVVTGPLNTEAFF.

The chain employs TRBV7-3 and TRBJ1-3; the D is unclear. This CDR3 has 13 amino acids. The ends were cut back, 5 bases at V and 2 bases at J, with 7 bases in the middle. Germline-derived CDR1 and CDR2 are SGHTA and FQGTGA. The CDR3 DNA is TGTGCCAGCAGCGCCGGGACTGGAAACACCATATATTTT. It yields the protein CASSAGTGNTIYF.

V and J are TRBV30 and TRBJ1-1, with TRBD1 identical over 8 bases. CDR3 length: 17 residues. The V gene's germline CDR1 is GTSNPN and CDR2 SVGIG (reference sequence). Trimming took 0 bases from V and 1 from J; bases not matched to a gene: 10. For the CDR3, the DNA is TGTGCCTGGAGTGTATGGGCAGGGGGCGTTAGGAACACTGAAGCTTTCTTT. Translated, it gives CAWSVWAGGVRNTEAFF. Filled out from reference TRBV30 and TRBJ1-1, the complete variable domain reads SQTIHQWPATLVQPVGSPLSLECTVEGTSNPNLYWYRQAAGRGLQLLFYSVGIGQISSEVPQNLSASRPQDRQFILSSKKLLLSDSGFYLCAWSVWAGGVRNTEAFFGQGTRLTVV.

This chain joins TRBV12-5 and TRBJ2-2, with D hard to call. CDR1 and CDR2 from the germline V gene are LGHNT and FRNRAP. The CDR3 totals 12 residues. V dropped 6 bases and J dropped 6 bases, with 8 bases sitting between them. CDR3 in DNA: TGTGCTAGTGGATCGTTCGCCGGGGAGCTGTTTTTT. It encodes CASGSFAGELFF.

This clone was counted only a few times. The V and J genes are TRBV19 and TRBJ2-6; D ambiguous. The CDR3 is made up of 13 amino acids. The V gene's germline CDR1 is LNHDA and CDR2 SQIVND (reference sequence). The V gene lost 5 bases and the J gene lost 4 bases, with 6 bases spanning the gap. The CDR3 bases are TGTGCCAGTAGTCCGACAGGGGCCAACGTCCTGACTTTC. Its translation: CASSPTGANVLTF.

The chain couples TRBV6-5 to TRBJ1-2, with D hard to call. Germline CDR1 MNHEY, CDR2 SVGAGI. The CDR3 extends over 12 amino acids. Trimming left V 7 bases short and J 3 bases short, with 9 bases between. CDR3 loop: CASTTRDYGYTF. The CDR3 nucleotides are TGTGCCAGCACGACGCGGGACTATGGCTACACCTTC.

Worth noting for this clone: The sample carries other DNA sequences with the same CDR3. The V and J genes are TRBV19 and TRBJ2-5, with D unresolved. V lost 3 bases and J 2 bases, leaving 7 bases between the germline ends. The CDR3 runs to 13 residues. CDR1 is LNHDA, CDR2 SQIVND, per germline (reference sequence). CDR3 in amino acids: CASSMSRQETQYF. CDR3 coding DNA: TGTGCCAGTAGTATGAGTCGGCAAGAGACCCAGTACTTC.

The sample holds a few counts of this clone. This rearrangement joins TRBV5-1 to TRBJ1-1; D is uncertain. This CDR3 contains 13 residues. Germline assignment: CDR1 SGHRS and CDR2 YFSETQ. Between the trimmed V and J ends, which lost 5 bases and 0 bases, there was a span of 8 bases. CDR3 sequence reads: CASRWAMNTEAFF. CDR3 nucleotide sequence: TGCGCCAGCAGATGGGCCATGAACACTGAAGCTTTCTTT. The entire variable domain, with the rest obtained from reference TRBV5-1 and TRBJ1-1, is as follows: KAGVTQTPRYLIKTRGQQVTLSCSPISGHRSVSWYQQTPGQGLQFLFEYFSETQRNKGNFPGRFSGRQFSNSRSEMNVSTLELGDSALYLCASRWAMNTEAFFGQGTRLTVV.

The chain recombines TRBV5-4 with TRBJ2-3, with TRBD2 matching over 9 bases. Germline V gives CDR1 SGHNT, CDR2 YYREEE (reference sequence). J lost 5 bases, V lost 3 bases, and 7 bases had no gene match. The length of the CDR3 is 15 residues. This CDR3 is CASSSRTSEEDTQYF. The DNA for the CDR3 is TGTGCCAGCAGCTCGAGGACTAGCGAAGAAGATACGCAGTATTTT.

The chain joins TRBV2 to TRBJ2-6; no clear D gene. Germline-derived CDR1 and CDR2 are SNHLY and FYNNEI. The length of the CDR3 is 16 residues. The V and J ends lost 0 bases and 4 bases respectively, with 10 bases between them. The CDR3 loop is CASSEARSLGANVLTF. In DNA form, the CDR3 reads TGTGCCAGCAGTGAAGCGAGATCCCTCGGGGCCAACGTCCTGACTTTC.

The chain has TRBV6-2 or TRBV6-3 and TRBJ2-1, with 13 bases fitting TRBD2. The CDR3 runs 14 residues. Germline CDR1 is MNHEY and CDR2 is SVGEGT. The junction had 6 bases not matched to a gene; V was cut back by 6 bases and J by 10 bases. This CDR3 is CASSLGLAGQEQFF. CDR3 DNA sequence: TGTGCCAGCAGCCTGGGACTAGCGGGGCAGGAGCAGTTCTTC.

This chain uses TRBV3-1 (or the pseudogene TRBV3-2) with TRBJ1-1; D may be TRBD1 (6 bases). V was cut by 2 bases and J by 1 base, with 8 bases left in between. CDR1 is LGHDT and CDR2 is YNNKEL in the germline V gene (reference sequence). The CDR3 covers 14 residues. Here the CDR3 DNA reads TGTGCCAGCAGCCAAAGGACAGAGAACACTGAAGCTTTCTTT. Its translation: CASSQRTENTEAFF.

The rearrangement uses TRBV14 and TRBJ2-3; D not certain. Trimming stripped 4 bases from V and 2 bases from J, with 16 bases between. Germline V lookup: CDR1 SGHDN, CDR2 FVKESK. The CDR3 is made up of 16 amino acids. The chain's CDR3 is CASSPQRVTTTDTQYF. The CDR3 DNA reads TGTGCCAGCAGCCCCCAACGGGTTACCACCACAGATACGCAGTATTTT.

V gene TRBV6-5 combines with J gene TRBJ1-2; a possible D gene is TRBD1 (5 bases). V was pared by 8 bases and J by 4 bases, with 11 bases between. The CDR3 contains 12 residues. CDR1 and CDR2 from the germline V gene are MNHEY and SVGAGI. CDR3 DNA sequence: TGTGCCAGCGGTAGGAGGGGCTATGGCTACACCTTC. This translates into CASGRRGYGYTF.

CDR3 DNA sequence: TGTGCCACCAGCAGAGGGGGACAGCAAGAGACCCAGTACTTC. As protein: CATSRGGQQETQYF. The gene calls are TRBV15 and TRBJ2-5; 7 bases agree with TRBD1. This CDR3 has 14 amino acids. The V and J ends lost 1 base and 2 bases, in that order; junction bases with no gene match: 1. From germline, CDR1 is LNHNV and CDR2 YYDKDF (reference sequence). Full variable domain (rest looked up from reference TRBV15 and TRBJ2-5): DAMVIQNPRYQVTQFGKPVTLSCSQTLNHNVMYWYQQKSSQAPKLLFHYYDKDFNNEADTPDNFQSRRPNTSFCFLDIRSPGLGDTAMYLCATSRGGQQETQYFGPGTRLLVL.

This chain uses TRBV6-4 with TRBJ2-3, with 11 bases aligning to TRBD2. The germline V gene encodes CDR1 MRHNA and CDR2 SNTAGT. With 4 bases clipped from V and 4 bases from J, the junction kept 4 bases outside the gene matches. CDR3 length: 15 amino acids. As DNA, the CDR3 is TGTGCCAGCAGTGCTCGTAGCGGGGGGGCAGATACGCAGTATTTT. This sequence encodes CASSARSGGADTQYF.

With respect to this clone: One junction end does not reproduce the germline sequence, and a read error may be involved. CDR3: CSVGDRPNF. In DNA, the CDR3 is TGCAGCGTTGGGGACAGGCCAAACTTC. The gene calls are TRBV29-1 and TRBJ2-5; 8 nucleotides agree with TRBD1. This CDR3 spans 9 amino acids. Germline V gene lookup returns CDR1 SQVTM and CDR2 ANQGSEA.

The V gene is TRBV10-2, the J gene TRBJ1-1, with D possibly TRBD1 on 6 matching bases. V lost 8 bases, J lost 4 bases, and 11 bases lay in between. Germline V gene sequence: CDR1 WSHSY, CDR2 SAAADI. CDR3 length: 12 residues. The CDR3 sequence: CASWGLGTEAFF. CDR3 coding DNA: TGCGCCAGCTGGGGGCTTGGCACTGAAGCTTTCTTT.